In its sample, the clone carrying this T cell receptor (beta chain) was seen many times. Its matching antigen is unknown. Libraries of TCR beta came from iRepertoire HTBI primers plus Arm-PCR of CDR3 regions. MiXCR, applied by TCRdb to the multiplex PCR reads, yields one record per CDR3 protein. The repertoire consists of around 250,000 distinct CDR3 sequences, with about 17% occurring once and the leading ten covering 13% to 15%. Time point reported: newly diagnosed GD, antithyroid drugs for less than 3 months. PBMCs were the source of the RNA used for TCR sequencing. The sample belongs to a study of regulatory T cells in long-lasting Graves disease. CDR1 is LGHDT and CDR2 is YNNKEL in the germline V gene (reference sequence). The V gene end was trimmed by 2 bases and the J gene end by 4 bases; junction bases not matched to a gene: 13. The CDR3 is made up of 18 amino acids. General study findings and limits: It was in persistent disease that TRBV28, TRBJ1-2 and TRBJ2-5 were favored. Relative to newly diagnosed Graves' patients, persistent ones had lower TCR diversity.

These sequences were also reported in another study, on T cells in Graves' hyperthyroidism and ophthalmopathy. From that study: The HTBI primer set drove a first-round RT-PCR of the TCR CDR3. Blood also showed most of the thyroid clonotypes that were expanded above 0.001.

This rearrangement joins TRBV3-1 to TRBJ2-5, with 10 bases matching TRBD2. The receptor was isolated from a woman aged 30 to 39 with Graves disease. Specimen: peripheral blood mononuclear cells (PBMCs), collected at new diagnosis, from a patient treated with antithyroid drugs. The CDR3 nucleotides read TGTGCCAGCAGCCAAACCCCTATTAGCGGGGGGACAGGAGAGACCCAGTACTTC. This codes for CASSQTPISGGTGETQYF.